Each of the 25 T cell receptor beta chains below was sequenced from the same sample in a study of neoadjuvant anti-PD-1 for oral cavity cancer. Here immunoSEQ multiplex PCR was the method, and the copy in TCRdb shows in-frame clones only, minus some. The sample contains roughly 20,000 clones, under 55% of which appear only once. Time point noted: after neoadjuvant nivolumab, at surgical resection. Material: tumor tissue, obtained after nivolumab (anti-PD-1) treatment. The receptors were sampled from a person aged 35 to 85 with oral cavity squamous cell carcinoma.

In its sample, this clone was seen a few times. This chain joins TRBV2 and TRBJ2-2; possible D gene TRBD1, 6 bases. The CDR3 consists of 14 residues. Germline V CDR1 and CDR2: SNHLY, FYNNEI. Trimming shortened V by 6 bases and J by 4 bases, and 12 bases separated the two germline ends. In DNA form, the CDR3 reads TGTGCCAGCAGGGACAGAGAGATCACCGGGGAGCTGTTTTTT. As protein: CASRDREITGELFF. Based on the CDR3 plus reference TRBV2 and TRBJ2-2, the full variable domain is EPEVTQTPSHQVTQMGQEVILRCVPISNHLYFYWYRQILGQKVEFLVSFYNNEISEKSEIFDDQFSVERPDGSNFTLKIRSTKLEDSAMYFCASRDREITGELFFGEGSRLTVL.

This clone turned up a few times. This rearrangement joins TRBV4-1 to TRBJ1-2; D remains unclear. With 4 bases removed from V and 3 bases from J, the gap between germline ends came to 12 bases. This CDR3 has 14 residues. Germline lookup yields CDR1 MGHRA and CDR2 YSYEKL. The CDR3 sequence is CASSPRVGYYGYTF. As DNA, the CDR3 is TGCGCCAGCAGCCCCCGGGTTGGGTACTATGGCTACACCTTC.

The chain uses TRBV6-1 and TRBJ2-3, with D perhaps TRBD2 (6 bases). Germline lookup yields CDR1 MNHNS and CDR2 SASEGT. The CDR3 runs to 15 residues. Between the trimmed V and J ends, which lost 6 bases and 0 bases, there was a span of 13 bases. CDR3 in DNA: TGTGCCAGCAGAACGGGACTCGTCAGCACAGATACGCAGTATTTT. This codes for CASRTGLVSTDTQYF.

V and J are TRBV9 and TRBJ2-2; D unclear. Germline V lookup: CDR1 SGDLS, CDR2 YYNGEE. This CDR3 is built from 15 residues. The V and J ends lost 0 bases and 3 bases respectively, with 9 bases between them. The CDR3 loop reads CASSVETDYTGELFF. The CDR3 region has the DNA TGTGCCAGCAGCGTAGAAACAGACTACACCGGGGAGCTGTTTTTT.

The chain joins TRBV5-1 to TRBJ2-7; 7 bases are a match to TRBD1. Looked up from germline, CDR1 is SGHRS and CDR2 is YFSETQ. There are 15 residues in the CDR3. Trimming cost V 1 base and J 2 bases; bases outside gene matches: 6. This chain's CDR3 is CASSLKPGQTYEQYF. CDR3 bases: TGCGCCAGCAGCTTGAAACCGGGACAGACCTACGAGCAGTACTTC.

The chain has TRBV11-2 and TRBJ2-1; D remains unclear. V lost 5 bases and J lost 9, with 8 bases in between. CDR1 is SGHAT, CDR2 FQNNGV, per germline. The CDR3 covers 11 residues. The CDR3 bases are TGTGCCAGCAGCCCCTCCACTGAGCAGTTCTTC. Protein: CASSPSTEQFF.

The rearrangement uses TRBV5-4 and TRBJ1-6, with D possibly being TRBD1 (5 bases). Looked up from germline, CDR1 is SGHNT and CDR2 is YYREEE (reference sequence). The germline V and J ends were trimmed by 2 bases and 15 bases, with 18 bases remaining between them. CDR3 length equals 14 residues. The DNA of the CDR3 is TGTGCCAGCAGCTTTGGGCGGGACGGTTCTAACCTCCACTTT. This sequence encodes CASSFGRDGSNLHF.

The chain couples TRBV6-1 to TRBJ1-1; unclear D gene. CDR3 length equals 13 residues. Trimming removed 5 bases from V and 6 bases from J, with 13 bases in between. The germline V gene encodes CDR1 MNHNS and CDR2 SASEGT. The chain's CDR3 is CASSNTKVAEAFF. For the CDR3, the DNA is TGTGCCAGCAGTAATACTAAGGTGGCTGAAGCTTTCTTT.

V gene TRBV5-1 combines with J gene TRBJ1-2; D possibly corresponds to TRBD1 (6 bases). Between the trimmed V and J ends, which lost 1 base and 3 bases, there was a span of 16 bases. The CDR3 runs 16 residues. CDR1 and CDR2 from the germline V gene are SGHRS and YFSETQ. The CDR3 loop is CASSLIPGTNDYGYTF. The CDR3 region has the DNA TGCGCCAGCAGCTTGATACCCGGGACAAACGACTATGGCTACACCTTC.

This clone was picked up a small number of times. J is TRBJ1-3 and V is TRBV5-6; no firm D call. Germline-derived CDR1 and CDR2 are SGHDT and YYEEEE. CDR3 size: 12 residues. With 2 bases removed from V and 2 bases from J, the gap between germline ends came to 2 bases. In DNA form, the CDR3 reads TGTGCCAGCAGCTTCCCTGGAAACACCATATATTTT. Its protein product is CASSFPGNTIYF.

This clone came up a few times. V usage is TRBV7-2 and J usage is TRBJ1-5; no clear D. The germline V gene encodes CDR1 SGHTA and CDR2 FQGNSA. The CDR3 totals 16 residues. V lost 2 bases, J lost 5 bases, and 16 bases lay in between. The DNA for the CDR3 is TGTGCCAGCAGCTTACTCCTTTCAGGTTGGGATCAGCCCCAGCATTTT. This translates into CASSLLLSGWDQPQHF.

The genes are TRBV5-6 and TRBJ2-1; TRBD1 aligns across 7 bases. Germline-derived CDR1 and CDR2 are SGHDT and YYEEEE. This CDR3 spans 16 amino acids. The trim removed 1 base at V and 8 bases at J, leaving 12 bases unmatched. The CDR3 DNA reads TGTGCCAGCAGCTTGTTAGGGACAGAGCTTTTAGATGAGCAGTTCTTC. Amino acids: CASSLLGTELLDEQFF.

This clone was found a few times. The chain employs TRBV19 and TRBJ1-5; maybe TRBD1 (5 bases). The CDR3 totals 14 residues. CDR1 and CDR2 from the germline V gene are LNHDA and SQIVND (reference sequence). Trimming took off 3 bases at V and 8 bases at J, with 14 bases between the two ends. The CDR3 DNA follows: TGTGCCAGTAGTATGGTCCGGGCCAGGGAGCCCCAGCATTTT. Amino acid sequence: CASSMVRAREPQHF.

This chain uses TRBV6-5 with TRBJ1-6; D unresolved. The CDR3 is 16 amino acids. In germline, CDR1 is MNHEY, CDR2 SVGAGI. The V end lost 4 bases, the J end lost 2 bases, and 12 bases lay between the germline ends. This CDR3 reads CASSSQRRTYNSPLHF. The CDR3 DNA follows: TGTGCCAGCAGTTCCCAGAGACGGACCTATAATTCACCCCTCCACTTT.

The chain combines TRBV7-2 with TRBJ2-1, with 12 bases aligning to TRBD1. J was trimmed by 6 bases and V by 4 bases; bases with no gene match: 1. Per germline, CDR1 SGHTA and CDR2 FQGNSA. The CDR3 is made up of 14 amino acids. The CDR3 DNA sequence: TGTGCCAGCAGCTGGGACAGGGGGCGCAATGAGCAGTTCTTC. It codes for CASSWDRGRNEQFF.

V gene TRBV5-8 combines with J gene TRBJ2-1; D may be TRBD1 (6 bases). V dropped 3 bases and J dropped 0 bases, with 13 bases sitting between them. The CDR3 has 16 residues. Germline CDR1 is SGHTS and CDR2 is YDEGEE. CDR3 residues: CASSSGQRSSYNEQFF. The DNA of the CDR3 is TGTGCCAGCAGCTCGGGACAAAGGAGCTCCTACAATGAGCAGTTCTTC.

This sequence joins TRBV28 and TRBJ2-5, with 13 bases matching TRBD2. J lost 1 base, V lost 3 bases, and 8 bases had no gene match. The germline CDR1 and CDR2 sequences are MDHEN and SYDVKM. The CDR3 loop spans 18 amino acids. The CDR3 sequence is CASSFVTSGGTGQETQYF. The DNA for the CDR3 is TGTGCCAGCAGTTTCGTGACTAGCGGGGGGACCGGCCAAGAGACCCAGTACTTC.

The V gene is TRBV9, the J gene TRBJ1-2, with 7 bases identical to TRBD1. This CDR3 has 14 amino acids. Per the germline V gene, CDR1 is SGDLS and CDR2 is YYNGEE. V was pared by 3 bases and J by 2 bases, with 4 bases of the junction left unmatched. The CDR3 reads CASSAPTGNYGYTF. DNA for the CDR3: TGTGCCAGCAGCGCTCCGACAGGGAACTATGGCTACACCTTC.

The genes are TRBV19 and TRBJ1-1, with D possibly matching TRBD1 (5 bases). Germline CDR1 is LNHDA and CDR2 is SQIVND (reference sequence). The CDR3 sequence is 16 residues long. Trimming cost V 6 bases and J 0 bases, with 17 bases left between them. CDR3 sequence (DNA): TGTGCCAGTAGCGACCCGGGACGGGGATTGAACACTGAAGCTTTCTTT. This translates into CASSDPGRGLNTEAFF.

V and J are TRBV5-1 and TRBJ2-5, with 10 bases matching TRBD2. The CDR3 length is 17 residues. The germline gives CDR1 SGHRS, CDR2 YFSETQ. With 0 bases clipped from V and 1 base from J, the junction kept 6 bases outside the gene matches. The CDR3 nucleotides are TGCGCCAGCAGCTTGGCGGGGACTAGCGACTTCCAAGAGACCCAGTACTTC. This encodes CASSLAGTSDFQETQYF. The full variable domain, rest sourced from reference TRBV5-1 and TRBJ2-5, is KAGVTQTPRYLIKTRGQQVTLSCSPISGHRSVSWYQQTPGQGLQFLFEYFSETQRNKGNFPGRFSGRQFSNSRSEMNVSTLELGDSALYLCASSLAGTSDFQETQYFGPGTRLLVL.

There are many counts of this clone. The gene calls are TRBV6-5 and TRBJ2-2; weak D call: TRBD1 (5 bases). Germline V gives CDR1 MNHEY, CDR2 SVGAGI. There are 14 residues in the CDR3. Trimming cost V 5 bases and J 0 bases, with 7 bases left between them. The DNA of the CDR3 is TGTGCCAGCAGTAAGGACACGAACACCGGGGAGCTGTTTTTT. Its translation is CASSKDTNTGELFF.

This chain's CDR3 is CASSISRGKEKLFF. The CDR3 DNA is TGTGCCAGTAGTATAAGCAGGGGCAAGGAAAAACTGTTTTTT. V usage is TRBV19 and J usage is TRBJ1-4; perhaps TRBD1 as D (6 bases). V was cut by 2 bases and J by 8 bases, with 12 bases left in between. CDR3 size: 14 residues. Germline V gene lookup returns CDR1 LNHDA and CDR2 SQIVND (reference sequence).

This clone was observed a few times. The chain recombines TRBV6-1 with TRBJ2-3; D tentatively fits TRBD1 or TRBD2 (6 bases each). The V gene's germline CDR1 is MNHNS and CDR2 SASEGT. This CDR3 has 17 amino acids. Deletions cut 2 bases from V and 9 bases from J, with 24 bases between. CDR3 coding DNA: TGTGCCAGCAGTGAATCGAACAGGGCGCGGATGGAGGGAACGCAGTATTTT. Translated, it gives CASSESNRARMEGTQYF.

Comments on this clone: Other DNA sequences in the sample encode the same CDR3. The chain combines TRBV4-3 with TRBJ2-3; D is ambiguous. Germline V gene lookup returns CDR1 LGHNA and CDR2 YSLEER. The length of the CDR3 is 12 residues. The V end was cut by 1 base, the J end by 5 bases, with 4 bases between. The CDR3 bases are TGCGCCAGCAGCCAAGGGAGAGATACGCAGTATTTT. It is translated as CASSQGRDTQYF.

The CDR3 nucleotides are TGTGCCAGCAGAGGGGGCATATGGAGCGGGGAGCTGTTTTTT. It codes for CASRGGIWSGELFF. This chain joins TRBV6-5 and TRBJ2-2; 7 bases are a match to TRBD1. Germline V CDR1 and CDR2: MNHEY, SVGAGI. This CDR3 is built from 14 residues. After removal of 6 bases from V and 7 bases from J, the junction contained 8 bases not matched to a gene.